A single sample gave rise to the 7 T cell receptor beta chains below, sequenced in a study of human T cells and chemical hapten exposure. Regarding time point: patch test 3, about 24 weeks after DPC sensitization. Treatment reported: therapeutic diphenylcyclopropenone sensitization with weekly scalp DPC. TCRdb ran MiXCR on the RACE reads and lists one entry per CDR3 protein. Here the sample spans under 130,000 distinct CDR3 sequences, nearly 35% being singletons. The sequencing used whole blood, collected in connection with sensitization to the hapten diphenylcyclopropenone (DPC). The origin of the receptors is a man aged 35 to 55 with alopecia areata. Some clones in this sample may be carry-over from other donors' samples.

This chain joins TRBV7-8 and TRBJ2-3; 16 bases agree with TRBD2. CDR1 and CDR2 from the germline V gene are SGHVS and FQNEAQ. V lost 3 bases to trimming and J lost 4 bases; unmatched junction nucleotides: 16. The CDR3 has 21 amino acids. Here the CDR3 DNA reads TGTGCCAGCAGCTTGAGCCGGATACCGGGACTAGCGGGAGGGCCCTCAGATACGCAGTATTTT. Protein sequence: CASSLSRIPGLAGGPSDTQYF.

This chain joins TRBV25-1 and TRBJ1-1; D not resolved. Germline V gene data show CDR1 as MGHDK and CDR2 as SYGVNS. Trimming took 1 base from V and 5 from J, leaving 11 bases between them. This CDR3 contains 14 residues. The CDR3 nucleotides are TGTGCCAGCAGTGAATCGCAATTAGGTACTGAAGCTTTCTTT. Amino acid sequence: CASSESQLGTEAFF. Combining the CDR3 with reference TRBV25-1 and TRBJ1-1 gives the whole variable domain EADIYQTPRYLVIGTGKKITLECSQTMGHDKMYWYQQDPGMELHLIHYSYGVNSTEKGDLSSESTVSRIRTEHFPLTLESARPSHTSQYLCASSESQLGTEAFFGQGTRLTVV.

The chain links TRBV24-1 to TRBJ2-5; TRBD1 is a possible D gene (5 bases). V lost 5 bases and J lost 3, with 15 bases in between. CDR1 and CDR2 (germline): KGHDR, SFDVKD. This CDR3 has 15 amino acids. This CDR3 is CATSAYTQGEETQYF. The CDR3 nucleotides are TGTGCCACCAGTGCCTACACTCAAGGGGAAGAGACCCAGTACTTC.

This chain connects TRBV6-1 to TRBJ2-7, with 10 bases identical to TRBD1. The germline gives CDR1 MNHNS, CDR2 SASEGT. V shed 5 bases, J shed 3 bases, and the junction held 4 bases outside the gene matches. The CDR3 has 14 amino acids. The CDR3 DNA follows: TGTGCCAGCAGTTGGGGGACAGGGGACTACGAGCAGTACGTC. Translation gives CASSWGTGDYEQYV.

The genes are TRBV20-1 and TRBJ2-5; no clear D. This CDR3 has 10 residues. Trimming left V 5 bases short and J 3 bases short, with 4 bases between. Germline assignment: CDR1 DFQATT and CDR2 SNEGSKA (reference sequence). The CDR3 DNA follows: TGCAGTGCTTACAAAGAGACCCAGTACTTC. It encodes CSAYKETQYF.

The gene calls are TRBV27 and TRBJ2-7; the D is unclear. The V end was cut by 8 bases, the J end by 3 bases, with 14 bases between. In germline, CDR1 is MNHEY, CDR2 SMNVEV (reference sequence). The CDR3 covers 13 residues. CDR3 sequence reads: CASSVSPLYEQYV. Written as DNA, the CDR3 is TGTGCCAGCTCGGTTTCGCCTCTCTACGAGCAGTACGTC.

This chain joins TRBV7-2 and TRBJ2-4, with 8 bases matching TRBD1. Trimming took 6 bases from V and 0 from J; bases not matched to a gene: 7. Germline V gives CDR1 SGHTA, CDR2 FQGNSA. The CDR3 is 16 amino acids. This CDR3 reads CASSSTGGLAKNIQYF. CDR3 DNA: TGTGCCAGCAGTTCAACAGGGGGGTTAGCCAAAAACATTCAGTACTTC.